This entry lists 13 T cell receptor beta chains sequenced from one sample in a study of OX40 agonist ivuxolimab in advanced cancers. Sequenced by immunoSEQ multiplex PCR; TCRdb stores in-frame clones only, minus some. Among around 23,000 clones listed, around 79% were seen once. Specimen: CD4+ or CD8+ T cells sorted from blood, collected in a trial of the OX40 agonist ivuxolimab. The source is an adult with an advanced solid tumor such as melanoma, head and neck, liver or kidney cancer.

This sequence joins TRBV5-1 and TRBJ2-1; tentative D call: TRBD2 (6 bases). The CDR3 has 13 residues. Germline V CDR1 and CDR2: SGHRS, YFSETQ. V was shortened by 5 bases and J by 6 bases, with 12 bases between the two germline ends. As DNA, the CDR3 is TGCGCCAGCAGTACGGGACTCACCAATGAGCAGTTCTTC. Encoded protein: CASSTGLTNEQFF.

CDR3: CASSTSGSGVDTQYF. The CDR3, as DNA: TGTGCCAGCAGTACCAGCGGGAGTGGGGTAGATACGCAGTATTTT. V gene TRBV6-4 combines with J gene TRBJ2-3; 8 positions agree with TRBD2. The germline CDR1 and CDR2 sequences are MRHNA and SNTAGT. J gave up 5 bases and V 5 bases, and 9 bases lay outside the gene matches. This CDR3 spans 15 amino acids.

The chain is built from TRBV29-1 and TRBJ2-7, with 11 positions matching TRBD1. The CDR3 sequence is 13 residues long. CDR1 SQVTM and CDR2 ANQGSEA come from the germline V gene. V gave up 4 bases and J gave up 5 bases; unmatched junction bases: 4. CDR3 region: CSVARTGGNEQYF. The CDR3, as DNA: TGCAGCGTTGCTAGGACAGGGGGCAACGAGCAGTACTTC.

The gene calls are TRBV7-2 and TRBJ2-3, with 8 bases matching TRBD2. The CDR3 has 15 amino acids. V was clipped by 5 bases and J by 3 bases; unmatched bases: 7. The germline V gene encodes CDR1 SGHTA and CDR2 FQGNSA. The CDR3 coding sequence is TGTGCCAGCAGCCAGGGACTAGGCAAGACAGATACGCAGTATTTT. Amino acids: CASSQGLGKTDTQYF.

The rearrangement uses TRBV18 and TRBJ2-5, with D perhaps given as TRBD1 or TRBD2 (5 bases each). There are 13 residues in the CDR3. Germline V gene data show CDR1 as KGHSH and CDR2 as LQKENI. Trimming removed 3 bases at V and 3 bases at J, with 8 bases between. CDR3 protein: CASSPGVKETQYF. The CDR3 DNA follows: TGTGCCAGCTCACCGGGGGTCAAAGAGACCCAGTACTTC.

The CDR3 region has the DNA TGTGCCAGTAGGCCGGGACAGGGGGCTCGGGGCCTCTATGGCTACACCTTC. Amino acids: CASRPGQGARGLYGYTF. The chain combines TRBV19 with TRBJ1-2, with 12 bases that match TRBD1. The CDR3 is 17 residues long. The V gene end was trimmed by 6 bases and the J gene end by 4 bases; junction bases not matched to a gene: 12. CDR1 and CDR2 from the germline V gene are LNHDA and SQIVND (reference sequence). Together with reference TRBV19 and TRBJ1-2, the CDR3 gives the full variable domain: DGGITQSPKYLFRKEGQNVTLSCEQNLNHDAMYWYRQDPGQGLRLIYYSQIVNDFQKGDIAEGYSVSREKKESFPLTVTSAQKNPTAFYLCASRPGQGARGLYGYTFGSGTRLTVV.

This clone has a handful of counts. The V gene is TRBV11-2, the J gene TRBJ2-7; maybe TRBD2 (5 bases). Germline values: CDR1 SGHAT, CDR2 FQNNGV. The CDR3 sequence is 14 residues long. V was cut by 5 bases and J by 7 bases, with 18 bases left in between. CDR3 DNA sequence: TGTGCCAGCAGCCGAGGGCAAGGTACGGGTGAGCAGTACTTC. Translating it yields CASSRGQGTGEQYF.

This clone came up a few times. This CDR3 reads CASSYTGYGTDTQYF. The CDR3, as DNA: TGTGCCAGCAGCTATACAGGGTACGGCACAGATACGCAGTATTTT. V usage is TRBV7-9 and J usage is TRBJ2-3, with D perhaps TRBD1 (6 bases). This CDR3 region has 15 residues. The germline CDR1 and CDR2 sequences are SEHNR and FQNEAQ (reference sequence). With 4 bases removed from V and 1 base from J, the gap between germline ends came to 12 bases.

There are a few counts of this clone. The rearrangement links TRBV6-4 to TRBJ2-6; D gene uncertain. Germline loops: CDR1 MRHNA, CDR2 SNTAGT. V gave up 0 bases and J gave up 4 bases, with 13 bases separating them. This CDR3 contains 17 residues. This chain's CDR3 is CASSDSSGPGGANVLTF. CDR3 nucleotide sequence: TGTGCCAGCAGTGACTCGAGTGGGCCGGGCGGGGCCAACGTCCTGACTTTC.

This clone was counted between two and nine times. The gene calls are TRBV7-9 and TRBJ2-7, with D hard to call. Germline V CDR1 and CDR2: SEHNR, FQNEAQ (reference sequence). Between the trimmed V and J ends, which lost 5 bases and 1 base, there was a span of 9 bases. The CDR3 has 13 amino acids. The CDR3 coding sequence is TGTGCCAGCAGCAGGCAGGAATCCTACGAGCAGTACTTC. Protein product: CASSRQESYEQYF.

The CDR3 region is CASSLVEGLYEQYF. The DNA of the CDR3 is TGTGCCAGCAGCTTAGTAGAGGGACTCTACGAGCAGTACTTC. The chain has TRBV11-1 and TRBJ2-7; possibly TRBD2 for D (6 bases). This CDR3 is built from 14 residues. Trimming removed 1 base from V and 3 bases from J, with 10 bases in between. CDR1 is SGHAT, CDR2 FQDESV, per germline (reference sequence).

The chain recombines TRBV6-1 with TRBJ1-2; D call uncertain. This CDR3 has 11 amino acids. Germline V CDR1 and CDR2: MNHNS, SASEGT. V dropped 6 bases and J dropped 6 bases, with 8 bases sitting between them. CDR3 DNA: TGTGCCAGCAGGCAAGGGCATGGCTACACCTTC. This gives the protein CASRQGHGYTF.

The chain links TRBV10-3 to TRBJ2-1; the D call may be TRBD1 or TRBD2 (5 bases each). V lost 7 bases, J lost 6 bases, and 13 bases lay in between. This CDR3 region has 13 residues. Germline assignment: CDR1 ENHRY and CDR2 SYGVKD. CDR3 nucleotides: TGTGCCATCACCATAAAGGGACGCAATGAGCAGTTCTTC. It translates to CAITIKGRNEQFF.